Each of the 12 T cell receptor beta chains below was sequenced from the same sample in a study of T cell responses to AZD1222 COVID-19 vaccine. Profiled with immunoSEQ multiplex PCR; TCRdb holds only in-frame clones, not every one. The table shows about 100,000 clones, with 90% occurring only once. Sequenced here: peripheral blood, sampled on day 0 of AZD1222 vaccination. These receptors all stem from an adult in good health.

This chain uses TRBV6-1 with TRBJ2-1; D might be TRBD2 (6 bases). CDR1 is MNHNS and CDR2 is SASEGT in the germline V gene. The ends were cut back, 8 bases at V and 7 bases at J, with 18 bases in the middle. The CDR3 sequence is 14 residues long. The CDR3 DNA follows: TGTGCCAGCGGCAACTGGGGGGATAGAAATGAGCAGTTCTTC. This sequence encodes CASGNWGDRNEQFF.

The table lists this clone with a count of one. The chain uses TRBV19 and TRBJ2-6; no clear D gene. The germline V and J ends were trimmed by 0 bases and 2 bases, with 8 bases remaining between them. CDR3 length: 16 amino acids. Germline V CDR1 and CDR2: LNHDA, SQIVND (reference sequence). The CDR3 sequence is CASSIDLSPGANVLTF. CDR3 DNA: TGTGCCAGTAGTATAGATTTGAGCCCTGGGGCCAACGTCCTGACTTTC.

The chain combines TRBV28 with TRBJ1-6; possibly TRBD1 for D (6 bases). Per germline, CDR1 MDHEN and CDR2 SYDVKM. The V end was cut by 2 bases, the J end by 9 bases, with 11 bases between. The CDR3 loop spans 14 amino acids. In DNA, the CDR3 is TGTGCCAGCAGTTTACAGGGGTGGGTTTCACCCCTCCACTTT. Translated, it gives CASSLQGWVSPLHF.

V usage is TRBV7-6 and J usage is TRBJ1-3; no clear D. Trimming removed 5 bases from V and 3 bases from J, with 11 bases in between. Germline loops: CDR1 SGHVS, CDR2 FNYEAQ. The CDR3 extends over 14 amino acids. DNA for the CDR3: TGTGCCAGCAGCCCTCTCAGTGGTGGAAACACCATATATTTT. It yields the protein CASSPLSGGNTIYF.

V gene TRBV5-6 combines with J gene TRBJ1-5; unclear D gene. Trimming pared 0 bases from V and 9 bases from J, leaving 13 bases between. Germline V gives CDR1 SGHDT, CDR2 YYEEEE. CDR3 length: 14 residues. As DNA, the CDR3 is TGTGCCAGCAGCTTGGGGCCGGCGATGCCGCCCCAGCATTTT. This encodes CASSLGPAMPPQHF.

The table lists this clone with a few counts. The chain carries TRBV28 and TRBJ2-3, with D possibly being TRBD2 (6 bases). This CDR3 has 14 amino acids. The germline V gene encodes CDR1 MDHEN and CDR2 SYDVKM. Trimming stripped 3 bases from V and 1 base from J, with 8 bases between. The DNA of the CDR3 is TGTGCCAGCAGTTTGCGGGACGGCACAGATACGCAGTATTTT. Its protein is CASSLRDGTDTQYF.

The V and J genes are TRBV7-9 and TRBJ1-4, with unresolved D. This CDR3 has 13 amino acids. In germline, CDR1 is SEHNR, CDR2 FQNEAQ (reference sequence). The germline V and J ends were trimmed by 0 bases and 7 bases, with 6 bases remaining between them. The CDR3 protein is CASSLASFEKLFF. For the CDR3, the DNA is TGTGCCAGCAGCTTAGCCAGTTTTGAAAAACTGTTTTTT.

This sequence joins TRBV5-1 and TRBJ1-1; D is unresolved. Trimming pared 2 bases from V and 7 bases from J, leaving 12 bases between. CDR3 length: 13 residues. Germline-derived CDR1 and CDR2 are SGHRS and YFSETQ. CDR3 coding DNA: TGCGCCAGCAGCTTCAATCCTGGACTTGAAGCTTTCTTT. Amino acids: CASSFNPGLEAFF.

The chain uses TRBV3-1 (or the pseudogene TRBV3-2) and TRBJ1-2, with D perhaps TRBD1 (6 bases). Germline V CDR1 and CDR2: LGHDT, YNNKEL (reference sequence). The CDR3 is made up of 12 amino acids. V was trimmed by 4 bases and J by 6 bases, leaving 9 bases between them. The CDR3 sequence is CASSLTGNGYTF. In nucleotides, the CDR3 is TGTGCCAGCAGCCTAACAGGGAATGGCTACACCTTC.

CDR3 nucleotides: TGTGCCAGCAGCCCAATTAGGGGTCCGGGGAATGAGCAGTTCTTC. Translated, it gives CASSPIRGPGNEQFF. The chain couples TRBV27 to TRBJ2-1; D may match TRBD1 or TRBD2 (5 bases each). The V end lost 6 bases, the J end lost 7 bases, and 19 bases lay between the germline ends. The CDR3 is made up of 15 amino acids. CDR1 and CDR2 from the germline V gene are MNHEY and SMNVEV (reference sequence).

The count of this clone is one. In nucleotides, the CDR3 is TGCGCCAGCCGGGGGGAAGGGACCTATAATTCACCCCTCCACTTT. Amino acids: CASRGEGTYNSPLHF. The chain is built from TRBV5-1 and TRBJ1-6; a possible D gene is TRBD1 (5 bases). The CDR3 totals 15 residues. Germline CDR1 is SGHRS and CDR2 is YFSETQ. V lost 7 bases and J 2 bases, leaving 13 bases between the germline ends. The variable domain in full, with the rest retrieved from reference TRBV5-1 and TRBJ1-6, is KAGVTQTPRYLIKTRGQQVTLSCSPISGHRSVSWYQQTPGQGLQFLFEYFSETQRNKGNFPGRFSGRQFSNSRSEMNVSTLELGDSALYLCASRGEGTYNSPLHFGNGTRLTVT.

The V call is TRBV4-2, the J call TRBJ2-1; no clear D. Germline lookup yields CDR1 LGHNA and CDR2 YNFKEQ. Deletions cut 1 base from V and 3 bases from J, with 7 bases between. The CDR3 is made up of 14 amino acids. CDR3 sequence reads: CASSQATDYNEQFF. In DNA form, the CDR3 reads TGTGCCAGCAGCCAAGCAACAGACTACAATGAGCAGTTCTTC.